Listed here are 20 T cell receptor beta chains from one sample, sequenced in a study of T cells in Graves' hyperthyroidism and ophthalmopathy. Amplified regions were TCR beta CDR3 sequences from RNA transcripts. A set of HTBI primers served as the primers for a first-round RT-PCR of the TCR CDR3. TCRdb itself ran the multiplex PCR reads through MiXCR, one entry per CDR3 protein. Of about 380,000 distinct CDR3 sequences in the sample, about a fifth were seen once. Sequencing was done on a sample of blood. The receptors stem from a man in his late teens or twenties with Graves' ophthalmopathy.

This sequence joins TRBV5-4 and TRBJ1-2; D unclear. CDR1 and CDR2 from the germline V gene are SGHNT and YYREEE (reference sequence). The CDR3 is 11 amino acids. Trimming left V 4 bases short and J 7 bases short, with 8 bases between. CDR3 sequence (DNA): TGTGCCAGCAGCCTGCATAGTGGCTACACCTTC. Residues: CASSLHSGYTF.

This clonotype was detected only a few times. A read error is possible here, since a much larger clone lies one base away. V is TRBV12-3 or TRBV12-4 and J is TRBJ2-7, with D uncertain. This CDR3 has 12 residues. Trimming removed 6 bases from V and 6 bases from J, with 12 bases in between. As DNA, the CDR3 is TGTGCCAGCAGCCAACCCTCTTGCGAGCAGTACTTC. This sequence encodes CASSQPSCEQYF.

This clonotype showed up many times. This chain connects TRBV18 to TRBJ2-5; D gene uncertain. Germline loops: CDR1 KGHSH, CDR2 LQKENI. The CDR3 is made up of 13 amino acids. The V and J ends lost 2 bases and 4 bases respectively, with 8 bases between them. CDR3 residues: CASSPSQVETQYF. CDR3 bases: TGTGCCAGCTCACCAAGCCAAGTAGAGACCCAGTACTTC.

The chain has TRBV18 and TRBJ1-1; D not resolved. The CDR3 is 15 residues long. Trimming cost V 3 bases and J 3 bases, with 14 bases left between them. In germline, CDR1 is KGHSH, CDR2 LQKENI. The CDR3 bases are TGTGCCAGCTCACCCTATACGGGGAGTGACACTGAAGCTTTCTTT. Protein: CASSPYTGSDTEAFF.

This clonotype was counted ten times or more. Possible read error: a much larger clone is one base away. The chain joins TRBV5-1 to TRBJ2-7; D unclear. Germline V gene sequence: CDR1 SGHRS, CDR2 YFSETQ. CDR3 length equals 11 residues. The CDR3 coding sequence is TGTGCCAGCAGCTTCGGTGGCGAGCAGTACTTC. Translated, it gives CASSFGGEQYF.

This clonotype was counted ten times or more. The V and J genes are TRBV6-1 and TRBJ2-1; TRBD2 matches 10 bases. The CDR3 contains 15 residues. The germline CDR1 and CDR2 sequences are MNHNS and SASEGT. V gave up 0 bases and J gave up 8 bases; unmatched junction bases: 4. The CDR3, as DNA: TGTGCCAGCAGTGAAGCAGGAACTAGCGGGGATGAGCAGTTCTTC. Protein: CASSEAGTSGDEQFF.

This clonotype was seen ten or more times. The chain combines TRBV2 with TRBJ2-5; D is possibly TRBD1 (5 bases). Trimming left V 6 bases short and J 1 base short, with 9 bases between. Germline CDR1 is SNHLY and CDR2 is FYNNEI. The CDR3 is 13 amino acids. Here the CDR3 DNA reads TGTGCCAGCAGCGCCGACAGCCAAGAGACCCAGTACTTC. Translating it yields CASSADSQETQYF.

Many counts were recorded for this clonotype. This rearrangement joins TRBV9 to TRBJ2-7, with 11 bases identical to TRBD1. CDR1 and CDR2 from the germline V gene are SGDLS and YYNGEE. With V trimmed by 0 bases and J by 3 bases, 2 bases remained unmatched. CDR3 size: 15 residues. CDR3 nucleotide sequence: TGTGCCAGCAGCGTAGGAGGGACAGGGGGCTACGAGCAGTACTTC. This encodes CASSVGGTGGYEQYF.

This clonotype was observed many times. The chain has TRBV12-3 or TRBV12-4 and TRBJ1-4; D gene uncertain. CDR3 length equals 14 residues. Trimming left V 1 base short and J 5 bases short, with 8 bases between. The CDR3 nucleotides read TGTGCCAGCAGTTTAGAGGGATACAATGAAAAACTGTTTTTT. This gives the protein CASSLEGYNEKLFF.

The chain recombines TRBV7-9 with TRBJ2-5; 9 bases line up with TRBD1. Per the germline V gene, CDR1 is SEHNR and CDR2 is FQNEAQ (reference sequence). V lost 4 bases to trimming and J lost 4 bases; unmatched junction nucleotides: 4. The CDR3 extends over 14 amino acids. For the CDR3, the DNA is TGTGCCAGCAGCTCCACAGGGGGCCGAGAGACCCAGTACTTC. Encoded protein: CASSSTGGRETQYF.

Note on this clonotype: Possible read error: a much larger clone is one base away. This chain links TRBV4-1 with TRBJ1-2, with D perhaps matching TRBD1 (5 bases). With 3 bases removed from V and 4 bases from J, the gap between germline ends came to 9 bases. This CDR3 comprises 13 residues. Germline CDR1 reads MGHRA; CDR2 reads YSYEKL. The CDR3 sequence is CASSHSGAYGYTF. Here the CDR3 DNA reads TGCGCCAGCAGCCATTCCGGGGCCTATGGCTACACCTTC.

The J gene is TRBJ2-1, the V gene TRBV20-1; D is unresolved. CDR3 size: 10 residues. Germline values: CDR1 DFQATT, CDR2 SNEGSKA (reference sequence). Trimming pared 3 bases from V and 8 bases from J, leaving 5 bases between. The CDR3 bases are TGCAGTGCTAGGGTCCATGAGCAGTTCTTC. It is translated as CSARVHEQFF.

This clonotype was counted at least ten times. The rearrangement uses TRBV7-9 and TRBJ1-6, with D tentatively TRBD1 (5 bases). The length of the CDR3 is 14 residues. V was cut by 4 bases and J by 11 bases, with 15 bases left in between. Germline assignment: CDR1 SEHNR and CDR2 FQNEAQ (reference sequence). CDR3: CASSSRWIGAPLHF. CDR3 coding DNA: TGTGCCAGCAGCTCCCGGTGGATAGGGGCACCCCTCCACTTT.

This clonotype was counted only a few times. The chain has TRBV19 and TRBJ2-7; 7 nucleotides match TRBD2. CDR1 and CDR2 from the germline V gene are LNHDA and SQIVND (reference sequence). The length of the CDR3 is 15 residues. V was pared by 4 bases and J by 3 bases, with 9 bases of the junction left unmatched. The CDR3 loop reads CASSTRGEASYEQYF. DNA of the CDR3: TGTGCCAGTAGTACCCGGGGGGAGGCTAGCTACGAGCAGTACTTC.

The chain uses TRBV20-1 and TRBJ1-2, with TRBD1 matching 10 bases. V shed 6 bases, J shed 4 bases, and the junction held 5 bases outside the gene matches. CDR1 DFQATT and CDR2 SNEGSKA come from the germline V gene (reference sequence). This CDR3 region has 13 residues. This CDR3 reads CSAGTGVSYGYTF. The CDR3 DNA reads as TGCAGTGCAGGGACAGGGGTCAGCTATGGCTACACCTTC.

Many counts were recorded for this clonotype. The rearrangement links TRBV10-1 to TRBJ1-2; the D is unclear. This CDR3 has 13 amino acids. Germline-derived CDR1 and CDR2 are WNHNN and SYGVQD (reference sequence). The germline V and J ends were trimmed by 3 bases and 4 bases, with 9 bases remaining between them. The CDR3 protein is CASSENRAYGYTF. The CDR3, as DNA: TGCGCCAGCAGTGAAAACAGAGCCTATGGCTACACCTTC.

The chain carries TRBV7-9 and TRBJ2-7, with D perhaps matching TRBD1 or TRBD2 (5 bases each). CDR1 SEHNR and CDR2 FQNEAQ come from the germline V gene (reference sequence). The V and J ends lost 5 bases and 3 bases respectively, with 14 bases between them. CDR3 length: 14 amino acids. The CDR3 nucleotides are TGTGCCAGCAGCCCACGGGACGGAAACTACGAGCAGTACTTC. The encoded protein is CASSPRDGNYEQYF.

Ten or more counts support this clonotype. The chain uses TRBV3-1 and TRBJ1-2; D perhaps matches TRBD1 (5 bases). V lost 1 base, J lost 8 bases, and 17 bases lay in between. Germline-derived CDR1 and CDR2 are LGHDT and YNNKEL (reference sequence). CDR3 size: 15 residues. The CDR3 spells CASSQGSGAPSGYTF. The CDR3 nucleotides are TGTGCCAGCAGCCAAGGGTCCGGGGCGCCTAGCGGCTACACCTTC.

This clonotype has at least ten counts. The V gene is TRBV10-3, the J gene TRBJ2-3; 9 bases align to TRBD2. Germline V gives CDR1 ENHRY, CDR2 SYGVKD. This CDR3 is built from 15 residues. V gave up 6 bases and J gave up 3 bases; unmatched junction bases: 7. The CDR3 here is CAIRRGGGATDTQYF. The CDR3 DNA follows: TGTGCCATCAGGAGGGGCGGGGGGGCAACAGATACGCAGTATTTT.

This clonotype was seen more than once but under ten times. This chain links TRBV2 with TRBJ2-1; D tentatively fits TRBD1 or TRBD2 (6 bases each). The CDR3 totals 10 residues. V was shortened by 11 bases and J by 6 bases, with 8 bases between the two germline ends. The germline V gene has CDR1 SNHLY and CDR2 FYNNEI. CDR3 in amino acids: CAGGGNEQFF. CDR3 bases: TGTGCCGGAGGGGGCAATGAGCAGTTCTTC.